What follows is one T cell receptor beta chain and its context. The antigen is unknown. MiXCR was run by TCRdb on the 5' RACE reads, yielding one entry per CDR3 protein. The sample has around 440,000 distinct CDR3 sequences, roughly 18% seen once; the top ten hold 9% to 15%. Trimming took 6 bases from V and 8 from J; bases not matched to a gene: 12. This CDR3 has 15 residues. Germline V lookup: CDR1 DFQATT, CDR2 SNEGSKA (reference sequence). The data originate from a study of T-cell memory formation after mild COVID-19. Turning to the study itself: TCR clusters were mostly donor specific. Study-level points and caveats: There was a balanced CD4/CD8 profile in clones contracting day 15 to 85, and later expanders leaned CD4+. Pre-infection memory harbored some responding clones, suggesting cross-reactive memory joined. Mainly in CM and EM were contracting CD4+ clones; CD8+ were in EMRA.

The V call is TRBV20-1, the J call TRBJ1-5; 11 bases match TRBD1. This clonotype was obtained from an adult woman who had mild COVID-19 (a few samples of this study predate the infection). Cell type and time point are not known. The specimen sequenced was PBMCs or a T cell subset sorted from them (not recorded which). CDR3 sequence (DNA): TGCAGTGCCCTGGACAGGGGGCTTGTTTTGGAGCCCCAGCATTTT. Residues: CSALDRGLVLEPQHF.